The clone carrying this TCR beta chain has more than one count but fewer than ten. Its antigen is undetermined. The length of the CDR3 is 15 residues. Germline CDR1 and CDR2: SGDLS and YYNGEE. V gave up 0 bases and J gave up 6 bases, with 13 bases separating them. These data are taken from a study of T-cell memory formation after mild COVID-19. Study-level background: The TCR clusters were mostly specific to one donor.

5'RACE primed at constant segments yielded TCR alpha and TCR beta cDNA libraries bearing sample barcodes and UMIs. TCRdb recomputed calls from the 5' RACE reads with MiXCR, one row per CDR3 protein. This table holds about 150,000 distinct CDR3 sequences, roughly 19% found once. Overall study findings and caveats: Clones shrinking from day 15 to 85 showed even CD4/CD8 mixes; later expanders tilted CD4+.

The source is an adult woman who had mild COVID-19 (a few samples of this study predate the infection). Cell type and time point are not known. The source material was PBMCs or a T cell subset sorted from them (not recorded which). This rearrangement joins TRBV9 to TRBJ2-1; D gene unclear. CDR3: CASSVGSEVRNEQFF. The CDR3 region has the DNA TGTGCCAGCAGCGTAGGCTCCGAGGTCCGCAATGAGCAGTTCTTC.